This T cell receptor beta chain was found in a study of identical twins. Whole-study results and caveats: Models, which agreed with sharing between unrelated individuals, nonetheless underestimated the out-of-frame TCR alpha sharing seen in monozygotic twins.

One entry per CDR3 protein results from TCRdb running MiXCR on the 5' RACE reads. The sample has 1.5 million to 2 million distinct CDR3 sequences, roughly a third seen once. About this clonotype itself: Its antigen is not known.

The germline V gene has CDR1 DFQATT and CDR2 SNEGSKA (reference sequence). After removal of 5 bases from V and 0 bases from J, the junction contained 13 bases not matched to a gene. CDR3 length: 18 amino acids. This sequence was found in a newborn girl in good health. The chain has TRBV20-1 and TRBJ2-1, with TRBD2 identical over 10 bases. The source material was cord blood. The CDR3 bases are TGCAGTGCTGACCGACTAGCGGGCACTGCCTACTCCTACAATGAGCAGTTCTTC. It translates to CSADRLAGTAYSYNEQFF.